The rows below give T cell receptor beta chains drawn from one sample of a study of cytomegalovirus exposure and HLA in healthy donors. Repertoires were generated with immunoSEQ multiplex PCR, while TCRdb's copy carries only in-frame clones and drops some. The sample lists about 190,000 clones, almost 75% occurring once. Sequencing used PBMCs. These receptors were taken from a woman in her twenties or thirties in good health and CMV-seropositive. CDR3s include the opening cysteine and the closing phenylalanine or tryptophan. A D gene is named only where the DNA matches it firmly. The size field is filled for only some rows; it gives once, few, many or a size class.

abundance,v_gene,j_gene,d_gene,CDR3aa,CDR3nt
once,TRBV2,TRBJ2-2,-,CASSRDTGELFF,TGTGCCAGCAGCAGGGATACCGGGGAGCTGTTTTTT
-,TRBV6-9,TRBJ1-5,TRBD1,CASITSRDRGSNQPQHF,TGTGCCAGCATAACCTCCCGGGACAGGGGAAGCAATCAGCCCCAGCATTTT
-,TRBV11-2,TRBJ1-2,TRBD1,CASSSVAGGYGYTF,TGTGCCAGCAGCTCAGTGGCAGGGGGCTATGGCTACACCTTC
-,TRBV10-1,TRBJ2-2,TRBD2,CASAKTSGLNTGELFF,TGCGCCAGCGCTAAGACTAGCGGCCTCAACACCGGGGAGCTGTTTTTT
-,TRBV27,TRBJ1-1,TRBD1,CASSRNRGGSEAFF,TGTGCCAGCAGTCGGAACAGGGGGGGCAGTGAAGCTTTCTTT
-,TRBV28,TRBJ1-2,-,CASSLTGKGYGYTF,TGTGCCAGCAGTTTAACAGGGAAAGGGTATGGCTACACCTTC
-,TRBV7-2,TRBJ2-7,-,CASSYRRTASLSYEQYF,TGTGCCAGCAGCTATCGCCGGACAGCGAGCTTGTCATACGAGCAGTACTTC
-,TRBV14,TRBJ2-7,TRBD2,CASSQTGLADYEQYF,TGTGCCAGCAGCCAAACGGGACTAGCGGACTACGAGCAGTACTTC
-,TRBV13,TRBJ2-1,-,CASSLSPGAFYNEQFF,TGTGCCAGCAGCTTAAGTCCAGGGGCATTCTACAATGAGCAGTTCTTC
-,TRBV7-9,TRBJ2-7,-,CSSSFFMSGFSYEQYF,TGTTCCAGCAGCTTTTTCATGAGCGGGTTTTCCTACGAGCAGTACTTC
-,TRBV5-4,TRBJ2-1,-,CASSRGEVMGSEQFF,TGTGCCAGCAGCCGTGGTGAGGTAATGGGGAGTGAGCAGTTCTTC
-,TRBV13,TRBJ2-2,TRBD1,CASSIRTGVNTGELFF,TGTGCCAGCAGCATCCGGACAGGGGTGAACACCGGGGAGCTGTTTTTT
few,TRBV11-2,TRBJ2-1,-,CASSFGLREDNEQFF,TGTGCCAGCAGCTTCGGACTCCGAGAGGACAATGAGCAGTTCTTC
-,TRBV19,TRBJ2-1,TRBD2,CASLGLAGSSYNEQFF,TGTGCCAGTCTCGGACTAGCGGGAAGCTCCTACAATGAGCAGTTCTTC
once,TRBV5-4,TRBJ2-1,-,CASSVEPSDNEQFF,TGTGCCAGCAGTGTGGAGCCCTCGGACAATGAGCAGTTCTTC
few,TRBV18,TRBJ1-1,TRBD1,CASSPDRGRNTEAFF,TGTGCCAGCTCCCCTGACAGGGGCCGGAACACTGAAGCTTTCTTT
-,TRBV28,TRBJ1-3,-,CASSERSTRNTIYF,TGTGCCAGCAGTGAGCGATCGACCCGAAACACCATATATTTT
-,TRBV6-1,TRBJ2-7,-,CASSKNYEQYF,TGTGCCAGCAGTAAAAACTACGAGCAGTACTTC
few,TRBV27,TRBJ2-5,TRBD1,CASSGWDRGETQYF,TGTGCCAGCAGTGGATGGGACAGAGGAGAGACCCAGTACTTC
-,TRBV19,TRBJ2-7,TRBD1,CASSMQGAYEQYF,TGTGCCAGTAGTATGCAGGGGGCCTACGAGCAGTACTTC
-,TRBV7-9,TRBJ2-7,TRBD2,CASSPRLAGEGVEQYF,TGTGCCAGCAGCCCACGACTAGCGGGAGAAGGCGTCGAGCAGTACTTC
-,TRBV28,TRBJ1-1,-,CASLGAGEAFF,TGTGCCAGCCTGGGGGCGGGTGAAGCTTTCTTT
-,TRBV5-4,TRBJ2-7,TRBD2,CASSLLAGVTYEQYF,TGTGCCAGCAGCTTGCTAGCGGGAGTCACCTACGAGCAGTACTTC
-,TRBV9,TRBJ1-5,-,CASSVGESNQPQHF,TGTGCCAGCAGCGTAGGGGAGAGCAATCAGCCCCAGCATTTT
-,TRBV7-9,TRBJ2-2,-,CASSSPTVNTGELFF,TGTGCCAGCAGCTCCCCGACTGTAAACACCGGGGAGCTGTTTTTT
-,TRBV7-9,TRBJ1-3,TRBD1,CASSFLKRGLSGNTIYF,TGTGCCAGCAGCTTTTTAAAGAGGGGGCTCTCTGGAAACACCATATATTTT
-,TRBV7-9,TRBJ2-2,TRBD2,CASSDALRGGVNGELFF,TGTGCCAGCAGCGACGCCTTGAGGGGAGGGGTTAACGGGGAGCTGTTTTTT
-,TRBV12-1,TRBJ2-1,-,CASIVGREAGNEQFF,TGTGCCAGCATCGTGGGGCGGGAAGCGGGCAATGAGCAGTTCTTC
-,TRBV15,TRBJ2-6,TRBD2,CATSRKSLAGGLGGANVLTF,TGTGCCACCAGCAGGAAATCACTAGCGGGAGGGTTAGGGGGGGCCAACGTCCTGACTTTC
-,TRBV6-1,TRBJ2-2,-,CASRGHSNTGELFF,TGTGCCAGCAGGGGGCACTCGAACACCGGGGAGCTGTTTTTT
-,TRBV2,TRBJ2-2,TRBD2,CASSRPGLAGAGGELFF,TGTGCCAGCAGTCGTCCGGGACTAGCGGGAGCGGGAGGGGAGCTGTTTTTT
-,TRBV28,TRBJ1-1,TRBD1,CASAIDRGFTEAFF,TGTGCCAGCGCTATCGACAGGGGGTTCACTGAAGCTTTCTTT